This T cell receptor beta chain was sequenced in a study of cytomegalovirus exposure and HLA in healthy donors. Study-level background: Earlier, 150 million to 200 million T cells were analyzed, and over 95 million unique TCR beta sequences were found among them. Whole-study findings and limits: In a later analysis, CMV-associated beta chains were mostly HLA-associated, it appeared. An analysis that was carried out later associated fewer than 20,000 TCR beta sequences with HLA alleles at 0.05 false discovery rate. As was reported, the HLA-A and HLA-B alleles of most subjects were accurately predicted from TCR beta sequences.

The CDR3 loop spans 14 amino acids. CDR1 is SGHNT, CDR2 YYREEE, per germline (reference sequence). V lost 0 bases to trimming and J lost 2 bases; unmatched junction nucleotides: 0. Note on this clone: No antigen is known for it.

This PCR relied on a set of 60 Vbeta primers and 13 Jbeta primers. Data came from immunoSEQ multiplex PCR; TCRdb stores just in-frame clones and leaves some out. The sample yields over 100,000 clones, of which the top ten take up roughly 3.7%. The clonotype originates from a man between 25 and 39 years old in good health and CMV-seronegative. The sample comprised PBMCs. This chain connects TRBV5-4 to TRBJ1-2; TRBD1 matches 8 bases. CDR3 sequence: CASSLGQGNYGYTF. CDR3 nucleotide sequence: TGTGCCAGCAGCTTGGGACAGGGGAACTATGGCTACACCTTC.